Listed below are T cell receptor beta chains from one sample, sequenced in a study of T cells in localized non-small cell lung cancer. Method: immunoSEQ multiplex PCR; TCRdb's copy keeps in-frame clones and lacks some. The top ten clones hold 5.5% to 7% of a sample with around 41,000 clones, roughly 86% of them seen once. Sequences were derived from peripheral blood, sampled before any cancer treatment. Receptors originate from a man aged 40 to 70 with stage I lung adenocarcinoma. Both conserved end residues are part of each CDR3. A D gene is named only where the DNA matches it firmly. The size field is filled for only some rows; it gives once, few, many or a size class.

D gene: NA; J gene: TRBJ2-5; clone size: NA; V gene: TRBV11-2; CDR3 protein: CASSSRPEETQYF; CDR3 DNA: TGTGCCAGCAGCTCCCGGCCGGAAGAGACCCAGTACTTC
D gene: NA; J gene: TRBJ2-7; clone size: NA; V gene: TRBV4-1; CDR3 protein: CASSQDLAGSYEQYF; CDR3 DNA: TGCGCCAGCAGCCAAGATCTTGCAGGGTCGTACGAGCAGTACTTC
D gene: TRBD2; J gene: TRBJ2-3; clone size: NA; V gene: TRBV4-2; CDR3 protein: CASSQEAGVRTDTQYF; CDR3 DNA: TGTGCCAGCAGCCAAGAGGCGGGAGTAAGAACAGATACGCAGTATTTT
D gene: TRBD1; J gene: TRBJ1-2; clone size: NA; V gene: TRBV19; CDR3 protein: CASIPRTGGIYGYTF; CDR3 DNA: TGTGCCAGTATCCCTCGTACAGGGGGCATCTATGGCTACACCTTC
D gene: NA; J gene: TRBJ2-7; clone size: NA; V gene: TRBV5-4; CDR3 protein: CASSLQNYEQYF; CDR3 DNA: TGTGCCAGCAGCCTACAGAACTACGAGCAGTACTTC
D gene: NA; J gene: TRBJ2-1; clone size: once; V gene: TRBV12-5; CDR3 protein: CASGRSAVLSQNEQFF; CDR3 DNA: TGTGCTAGTGGACGGTCCGCCGTCCTTTCCCAAAATGAGCAGTTCTTC
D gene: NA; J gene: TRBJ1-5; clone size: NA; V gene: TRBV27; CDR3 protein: CASSFGGQPQHF; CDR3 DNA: TGTGCCAGCAGTTTCGGGGGTCAGCCCCAGCATTTT
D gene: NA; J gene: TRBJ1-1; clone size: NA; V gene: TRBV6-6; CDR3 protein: CASSPIGHPEAFF; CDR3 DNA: TGTGCCAGCAGCCCTATCGGACATCCAGAAGCTTTCTTT
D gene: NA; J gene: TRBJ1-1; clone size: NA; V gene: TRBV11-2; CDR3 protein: CASSLDISPRVNTEAFF; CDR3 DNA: TGTGCCAGCAGCTTAGATATCTCGCCCAGGGTAAACACTGAAGCTTTCTTT
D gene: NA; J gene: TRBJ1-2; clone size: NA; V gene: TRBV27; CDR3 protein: CASSFLRGNSNYGYTF; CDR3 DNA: TGTGCCAGCAGTTTCCTCAGGGGCAATTCTAACTATGGCTACACCTTC
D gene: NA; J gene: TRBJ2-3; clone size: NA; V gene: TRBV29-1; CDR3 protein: CSVDYRGTDTQYF; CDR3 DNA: TGCAGCGTTGATTACAGGGGCACAGATACGCAGTATTTT
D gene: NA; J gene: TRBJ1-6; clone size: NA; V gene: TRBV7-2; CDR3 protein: CASSLERGIGSPLHF; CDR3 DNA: TGTGCCAGCAGCTTAGAGAGGGGAATTGGATCACCCCTCCACTTT
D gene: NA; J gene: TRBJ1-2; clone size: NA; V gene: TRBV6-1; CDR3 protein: CASSEVQGRGYGYTF; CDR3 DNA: TGTGCCAGCAGTGAAGTTCAAGGGAGGGGTTATGGCTACACCTTC
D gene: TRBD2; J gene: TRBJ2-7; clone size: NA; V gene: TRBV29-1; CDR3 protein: CSVALGTSRYEQYF; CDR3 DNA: TGCAGCGTCGCGTTAGGGACTAGCAGGTACGAGCAGTACTTC
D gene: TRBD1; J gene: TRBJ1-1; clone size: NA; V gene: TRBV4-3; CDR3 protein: CASSQAGTGDTEAFF; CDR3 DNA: TGCGCCAGCAGCCAGGCCGGAACAGGGGACACTGAAGCTTTCTTT
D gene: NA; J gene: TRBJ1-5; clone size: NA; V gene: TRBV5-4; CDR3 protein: CASSLDRDRPQHF; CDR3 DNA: TGTGCCAGCAGCTTGGATCGGGATAGGCCCCAGCATTTT
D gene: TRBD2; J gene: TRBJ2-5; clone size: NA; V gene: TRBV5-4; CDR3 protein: CASSLASGRSYETQYF; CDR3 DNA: TGTGCCAGCAGCTTGGCTAGCGGGAGGAGCTATGAGACCCAGTACTTC
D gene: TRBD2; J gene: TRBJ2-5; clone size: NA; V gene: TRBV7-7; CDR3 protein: CASSLEGGPWETQYF; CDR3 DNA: TGTGCTAGCAGCTTAGAGGGAGGGCCCTGGGAGACCCAGTACTTC
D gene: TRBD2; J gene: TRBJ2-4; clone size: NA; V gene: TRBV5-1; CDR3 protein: CASSIETSGSGLQYF; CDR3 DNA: TGCGCCAGCAGCATAGAGACTAGCGGGAGTGGACTTCAGTACTTC
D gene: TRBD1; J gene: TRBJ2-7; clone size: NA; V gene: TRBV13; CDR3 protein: CASSRGQGSGSYEQYF; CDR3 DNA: TGTGCCAGCAGCAGGGGACAGGGTTCGGGGTCCTACGAGCAGTACTTC
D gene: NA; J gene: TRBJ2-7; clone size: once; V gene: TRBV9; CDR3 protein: CASSLSALGSYEQYF; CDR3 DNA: TGTGCCAGCAGCCTGTCGGCCCTTGGGTCCTACGAGCAGTACTTC
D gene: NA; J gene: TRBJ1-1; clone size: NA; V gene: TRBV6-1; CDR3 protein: CASTSKVIDEAFF; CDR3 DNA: TGTGCCAGCACCTCTAAGGTTATAGATGAAGCTTTCTTT
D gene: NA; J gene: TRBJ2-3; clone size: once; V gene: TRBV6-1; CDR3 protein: CASSEVMTDTQYF; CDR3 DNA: TGTGCCAGCAGTGAAGTTATGACAGATACGCAGTATTTT
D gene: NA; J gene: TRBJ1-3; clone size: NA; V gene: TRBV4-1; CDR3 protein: CASSQDQGNTIYF; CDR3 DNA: TGCGCCAGCAGCCAAGATCAAGGAAACACCATATATTTT